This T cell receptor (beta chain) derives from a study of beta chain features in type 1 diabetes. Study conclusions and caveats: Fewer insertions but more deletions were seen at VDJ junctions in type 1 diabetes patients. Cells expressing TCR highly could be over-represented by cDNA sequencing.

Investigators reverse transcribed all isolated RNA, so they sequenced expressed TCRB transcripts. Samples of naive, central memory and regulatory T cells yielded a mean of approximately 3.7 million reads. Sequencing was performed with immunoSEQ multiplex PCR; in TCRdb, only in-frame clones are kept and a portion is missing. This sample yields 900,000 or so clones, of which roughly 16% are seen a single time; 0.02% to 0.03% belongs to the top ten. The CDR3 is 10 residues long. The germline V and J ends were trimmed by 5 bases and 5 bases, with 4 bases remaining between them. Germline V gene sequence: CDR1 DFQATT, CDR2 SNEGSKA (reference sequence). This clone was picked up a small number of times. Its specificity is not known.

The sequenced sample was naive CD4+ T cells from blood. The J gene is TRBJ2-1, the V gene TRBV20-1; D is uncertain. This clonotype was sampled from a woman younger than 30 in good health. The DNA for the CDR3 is TGCAGTGCTCTTCACAATGAGCAGTTCTTC. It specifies CSALHNEQFF.